This TCR beta chain came from a study of radiotherapy plus CTLA-4 blockade in lung cancer (dated 2018 in TCRdb). Notes on the research overall: Objective responses were observed in roughly a sixth of enrolled patients, and disease control was achieved in around 30%.

From its cysteine to its phenylalanine, the CDR3 spans 15 amino acids. Left in the record is the CDR3 DNA by itself, 45 bases read in frame from the first base. Compared with germline, V lacks 2 bases and J lacks 4 bases; bases without a gene match: 5. As encoded in the germline V gene, CDR1 is SGHDN while CDR2 is FVKESK. Library creation used the immunoSEQ multiplex PCR assay. Here the immuneACCESS table is served through TCRdb, limited to in-frame sequences with V and J called. Missing clones are a known gap in these copies; in checked studies unresolved V genes cover under half, and the rest lacks a known reason. This sample holds 45,000 to 60,000 clones; 70% to 80% were observed only once. The ten largest make up over 6.5% of the sample. On the study overall, not on this receptor specifically: The strongest predictors of response were reported to be early dynamic shifts in blood T cell clones along with a rise in serum interferon-beta following radiation. TCR clones derived from tumors expanded in peripheral blood after treatment with radiotherapy and ipilimumab.

Focal radiation therapy combined with CTLA-4 blockade (ipilimumab) was tested in patients with chemo-refractory metastatic non-small-cell lung cancer. This clone was observed a handful of times. Its antigen has not been determined. Within one base of it there is no much larger clone, and no base qualities were kept. The sequenced sample was peripheral blood, obtained from a patient treated with radiotherapy plus ipilimumab. This receptor chain uses TRBV14 and TRBJ1-2, and 9 bases in between align with TRBD1. The TCR originated in a human donor with non-small cell lung cancer who had a complete response to radiotherapy plus ipilimumab. The sequenced DNA: TGTGCCAGCAGCCAACAAACAGGGGGCATCTATGGCTACACCTTC. It encodes CASSQQTGGIYGYTF.